The 5 T cell receptor beta chains listed next were all sequenced from one sample in a study of CD4 T cells in relation to SARS-CoV-2 and coronaviruses (dated by TCRdb to the early 2020s). The library was obtained by the immunoSEQ multiplex PCR assay. The immuneACCESS repertoire file appears here via TCRdb, limited to in-frame rearrangements. These files lack a portion of the clones; in checked studies, under half of the deficit traces to unresolved V genes, and the cause of the others is not known. For this sample there are 15,000 to 25,000 clones; 77% appear just once. The ten largest clones add up to roughly 25% of the sample. These receptors are not linked to any known antigen. CD4+ T cells from unexposed donors were collected before the COVID-19 pandemic (2011-2018). After 10 to 11 days of culture, CD4+ T cells were isolated with the EasySep CD4+ T cell isolation kit. Specimen: CD4+ T cells from PBMCs, cultured in vitro. The receptor set was obtained from a human donor in good health.

The chain recombines TRBV12-3 or TRBV12-4 with TRBJ1-1, with D hard to call. V lost 3 bases to trimming and J lost 5 bases, with 4 bases between them. The CDR3 extends over 11 amino acids. The CDR3 sequence: CASSFGTEAFF. Here the CDR3 DNA reads TGTGCCAGCAGTTTTGGGACTGAAGCTTTCTTT.

The V gene is TRBV5-5, the J gene TRBJ1-1, with D perhaps matching TRBD1 (5 bases). CDR1 is SGHKS, CDR2 YYEKEE, per germline (reference sequence). V gave up 2 bases and J gave up 8 bases, with 22 bases separating them. The CDR3 has 16 residues. DNA for the CDR3: TGTGCCAGCAGCTTCCCGGGTGGGAACGGCAAGGGGGAAGCTTTCTTT. Translating gives CASSFPGGNGKGEAFF. Looking up the rest from reference TRBV5-5 and TRBJ1-1 gives the full variable domain: DAGVTQSPTHLIKTRGQQVTLRCSPISGHKSVSWYQQVLGQGPQFIFQYYEKEERGRGNFPDRFSARQFPNYSSELNVNALLLGDSALYLCASSFPGGNGKGEAFFGQGTRLTVV.

The chain employs TRBV6-5 and TRBJ2-1; 12 bases are shared with TRBD2. The CDR3 is made up of 14 amino acids. Germline V gene sequence: CDR1 MNHEY, CDR2 SVGAGI. The junction had 2 bases not matched to a gene; V was cut back by 6 bases and J by 5 bases. CDR3 coding DNA: TGTGCCAGCAGACGACTAGCGGGGGACAATGAGCAGTTCTTC. The encoded protein is CASRRLAGDNEQFF.

The chain has TRBV19 and TRBJ2-7; 8 bases align to TRBD2. Germline V CDR1 and CDR2: LNHDA, SQIVND (reference sequence). This CDR3 spans 16 amino acids. The V gene end was trimmed by 7 bases and the J gene end by 0 bases; junction bases not matched to a gene: 11. The CDR3 loop is CASINGLAGPSYEQYF. CDR3 nucleotide sequence: TGTGCCAGTATCAATGGGCTAGCGGGCCCCTCCTACGAGCAGTACTTC.

CDR3 in DNA: TGTGCCAGCAGCCAAAATCCCACAGATACGCAGTATTTT. It encodes CASSQNPTDTQYF. The J gene is TRBJ2-3, the V gene TRBV14; D is uncertain. CDR1 is SGHDN, CDR2 FVKESK, per germline. Between the trimmed V and J ends, which lost 2 bases and 2 bases, there was a span of 5 bases. The CDR3 runs 13 residues.